Here is one T cell receptor (beta chain) with its context. The data are from a study of CD4+ T cells in melanoma. The data were produced by immunoSEQ multiplex PCR, yet TCRdb's version contains in-frame clones alone and is incomplete. This table holds several thousand clones, around two thirds found once. V shed 3 bases and J 8 bases; nucleotides not matched to a gene: 11. CDR1 and CDR2 from the germline V gene are SEHNR and FQNEAQ (reference sequence). This CDR3 is 16 amino acids long. The TCR originated in a human donor with melanoma. This chain connects TRBV7-9 to TRBJ2-1, with 9 bases fitting TRBD1. Sequencing input: cells from a culture (not recorded whether cultured in vitro). DNA of the CDR3: TGTGCCAGCAGCTTCCTCCGGGACAGGGCTTTCTATGAGCAGTTCTTC. Its translation is CASSFLRDRAFYEQFF.